These T cell receptor beta chains were read from a single sample in a study of blood T cell repertoires in COVID-19. Clones were read by immunoSEQ multiplex PCR, and TCRdb kept only the in-frame ones, dropping some. In the table there are over 200,000 clones, roughly 90% of which are singletons. Sequencing input: peripheral blood. The receptors derive from a human donor in a cohort sampled during active COVID-19. The CDR3 runs from the conserved cysteine through the conserved F or W. The D gene is left open where the match is weak. Clone size appears in some rows only: once, few, many, or a class for an expanded clone.

v_call,j_call,clone_size,d_call,cdr3_nt,cdr3_aa
TRBV5-6,TRBJ2-4,NA,TRBD2,TGTGCCAGCAGCCCAGGGACTAGCGAGTTAGCCAAAAACATTCAGTACTTC,CASSPGTSELAKNIQYF
TRBV4-3,TRBJ2-1,NA,TRBD1,TGCGCCAGCAGCCAAGGGGCGGGACAGGGCTACAATGAGCAGTTCTTC,CASSQGAGQGYNEQFF
TRBV4-3,TRBJ2-7,NA,TRBD2,TGCGCCAGCAGCCAAGATAACGGTAGCGGGGACGAGCAGTACTTC,CASSQDNGSGDEQYF
TRBV30,TRBJ1-1,once,NA,TGTGCCTGGATGAGGCTCGGCGTCGGAGACACTGAAGCTTTCTTT,CAWMRLGVGDTEAFF
TRBV2,TRBJ2-5,NA,TRBD1,TGTGCCAGCACAACAGGGGGCTGGGAGACCCAGTACTTC,CASTTGGWETQYF
TRBV19,TRBJ2-3,NA,NA,TGTGCCAGTAGTAGCGATCGGGTTACAGATACGCAGTATTTT,CASSSDRVTDTQYF
TRBV7-2,TRBJ1-5,NA,NA,TGTGCCAGCAGCTTAGTAGGCGGAGATAATCAGCCCCAGCATTTT,CASSLVGGDNQPQHF
TRBV5-4,TRBJ2-6,once,TRBD2,TGTGCCAGCAGCCCGCTATGGAGCGGGACTAGCGACTCTGGGGCCAACGTCCTGACTTTC,CASSPLWSGTSDSGANVLTF
TRBV9,TRBJ2-7,NA,TRBD2,TGTGCCAGCAGCGTAGAAGTGGCGGGGGGGCCGGACGAGCAGTACTTC,CASSVEVAGGPDEQYF
TRBV5-4,TRBJ2-7,NA,NA,TGTGCCAGCAGCCGAGACGGAGCCTACGAGCAGTACTTC,CASSRDGAYEQYF
TRBV11-1,TRBJ1-2,NA,NA,TGTGCCAGCAGTCTTAACAGGGAGAACTATGGCTACACCTTC,CASSLNRENYGYTF
TRBV27,TRBJ1-5,NA,TRBD1,TGTGCCAGCCGGGGCAGGGGGCGCCTGGGGGGCAATCAGCCCCAGCATTTT,CASRGRGRLGGNQPQHF
TRBV7-9,TRBJ1-2,NA,NA,TGTGCCAGCAGTGACGGAACCAGGTTTGGCTACACCTTC,CASSDGTRFGYTF
TRBV6-1,TRBJ1-1,NA,NA,TGTGCCAGCAGTGAGATCGGGGCAGGGGTGGAAGCTTTCTTT,CASSEIGAGVEAFF
TRBV23-1,TRBJ2-2,NA,NA,TGCGCCAGCAGGGCGGGGGCCCGGGACACCGGGGAGCTGTTTTTT,CASRAGARDTGELFF
TRBV19,TRBJ1-5,NA,TRBD1,TGTGCCAGTAGCGCCACAGGGGGATTTTTTCCCCAGCATTTT,CASSATGGFFPQHF
TRBV9,TRBJ1-1,NA,TRBD1,TGTGCCAGCAGCGTAGGACAGGGCACTGAAGCTTTCTTT,CASSVGQGTEAFF
TRBV6-2/TRBV6-3,TRBJ2-7,NA,NA,TGTGCCAGCAGTTATCAGGGACTCTCCTACGAGCAGTACTTC,CASSYQGLSYEQYF